This T cell receptor beta chain was observed in a study of lymphopenia after photon versus proton radiotherapy. General observations from the study: Post-nadir TCR diversity decline inversely tracked overall survival among those who died. Oligoclonal CD8+ Temra expansion after nadir drove photon patients' diversity drop. Relative stability marked proton patients; photon patients lost diversity and naive cells.

Note on this clone: The antigen remains unidentified.

The assay was immunoSEQ multiplex PCR, and TCRdb's table has in-frame clones only and misses some. This sample has approximately 7,000 clones, with 89% found just once. The V gene's germline CDR1 is SGHTA and CDR2 FQGNSA. V dropped 5 bases and J dropped 3; count of bases not matched to a gene: 2. This CDR3 is built from 14 residues. V gene TRBV7-2 combines with J gene TRBJ2-5; 11 bases are shared with TRBD2. The sequence came from a man between 60 and 70 years old with cholangiocarcinoma. The sequencing used peripheral blood, collected from a patient treated with photon-based radiotherapy. CDR3 amino acids: CASSEGLAEETQYF. The CDR3 region has the DNA TGTGCCAGCAGCGAGGGACTAGCGGAAGAGACCCAGTACTTC.